A selection of T cell receptor beta chains follows, all from one sample in a study of CD8 T cells in Susac syndrome. TCRdb re-derived calls from the immunoSEQ multiplex PCR reads in MiXCR, one entry per CDR3 protein. Among around 90,000 distinct CDR3 sequences listed, 95% to 96% were seen once. Sequencing was performed on CD8+ T cells from PBMCs. The receptors shown here come from a human donor with Susac syndrome. The CDR3 runs from the conserved cysteine through the conserved F or W. Fields, in order: clone size, D gene, J gene, V gene, CDR3 protein, CDR3 DNA. D genes are given only for firm matches. Not every row has a clone size; where given, it reads once, few, many or a size class.

>.|.|TRBJ1-5|TRBV4-2
CASSQGLGSQPQHF
TGTGCCAGCAGCCAAGGTCTAGGAAGTCAGCCCCAGCATTTT
>.|TRBD1|TRBJ2-1|TRBV6-6
CASRLETGQGNEQFF
TGTGCCAGCAGGCTGGAGACAGGGCAAGGCAATGAGCAGTTCTTC
>once|.|TRBJ2-7|TRBV15
CATSRESAGEQYF
TGTGCCACCAGCAGAGAATCAGCGGGCGAGCAGTACTTC
>.|.|TRBJ2-1|TRBV30
CAWSVPYNEQFF
TGTGCCTGGAGTGTACCCTACAATGAGCAGTTCTTC
>once|.|TRBJ1-2|TRBV6-5
CASSRLGGGGDGYTF
TGTGCCAGCAGTCGTTTAGGGGGTGGAGGGGATGGCTACACCTTC
>.|TRBD1|TRBJ2-1|TRBV18
CASFTMQGARQFF
TGTGCCAGCTTTACAATGCAGGGGGCAAGGCAGTTCTTC
>.|.|TRBJ1-1|TRBV6-5
CASSYSFGGTEAFF
TGTGCCAGCAGTTACTCGTTTGGGGGGACTGAAGCTTTCTTT
>.|.|TRBJ2-3|TRBV30
CAWSAGRADTQYF
TGTGCCTGGAGTGCCGGACGGGCAGATACGCAGTATTTT
>.|.|TRBJ1-1|TRBV14
CASSQDSIGKDTEAFF
TGTGCCAGCAGCCAAGATTCGATAGGGAAGGACACTGAAGCTTTCTTT
>.|.|TRBJ2-3|TRBV20-1
CSASLGETDTQYF
TGCAGTGCTAGTTTAGGGGAGACAGATACGCAGTATTTT
>.|.|TRBJ1-2|TRBV2
CASSEAVGGYTF
TGTGCCAGCAGTGAAGCCGTCGGGGGCTACACCTTC
>.|.|TRBJ2-7|TRBV11-2
CASSLLENEQYF
TGTGCCAGCAGCTTACTTGAAAACGAGCAGTACTTC
>.|.|TRBJ1-5|TRBV28
CASSPGRNNQPQHF
TGTGCCAGCAGTCCCGGACGAAACAATCAGCCCCAGCATTTT
>.|.|TRBJ2-1|TRBV20-1
CSASTLGAIGNEQFF
TGCAGTGCTAGTACGTTGGGGGCGATCGGCAATGAGCAGTTCTTC
>.|.|TRBJ2-4|TRBV6-2/TRBV6-3
CASSAPLYGIQYF
TGTGCCAGCAGTGCCCCCCTGTACGGCATTCAGTACTTC
>.|.|TRBJ1-3|TRBV4-3
CASSQGAGISGNTIYF
TGCGCCAGCAGCCAAGGGGCAGGGATCTCTGGAAACACCATATATTTT
>.|.|TRBJ1-2|TRBV20-1
CSAASRGRDGYTF
TGCAGTGCTGCTTCACGGGGCCGGGATGGCTACACCTTC
>once|.|TRBJ1-3|TRBV5-1
CASTLGSLYGNTIYF
TGCGCCAGCACTCTTGGATCTCTCTATGGAAACACCATATATTTT
>.|TRBD1|TRBJ2-4|TRBV3-1
CASSPADRGDIQYF
TGTGCCAGCAGCCCCGCGGACAGGGGGGACATTCAGTACTTC
>.|TRBD1|TRBJ2-7|TRBV2
CASSEQGAGEQYF
TGTGCCAGCAGTGAACAGGGGGCCGGCGAGCAGTACTTC
>.|TRBD1|TRBJ2-7|TRBV5-1
CASSLLRQGRSEQYF
TGCGCCAGCAGCTTGTTAAGACAGGGTAGATCCGAGCAGTACTTC
>.|.|TRBJ2-2|TRBV3-1
CASSQDTITGELFF
TGTGCCAGCAGCCAAGACACTATCACCGGGGAGCTGTTTTTT
>.|TRBD1|TRBJ2-7|TRBV12-3/TRBV12-4
CASSSTGGGSYEQYF
TGTGCCAGCAGCTCGACAGGGGGCGGCTCCTACGAGCAGTACTTC
>.|.|TRBJ1-5|TRBV6-2/TRBV6-3
CASSPGTLSNQPQHF
TGTGCCAGCAGTCCGGGGACGCTTAGCAATCAGCCCCAGCATTTT
>.|TRBD1|TRBJ1-1|TRBV15
CATSRYRGLTEAFF
TGTGCCACCAGCAGATACAGGGGCCTCACTGAAGCTTTCTTT
>.|.|TRBJ1-6|TRBV30
CAIDSRLRPSLHF
TGTGCCATCGACAGTAGGCTTAGGCCATCCCTCCACTTT
>.|TRBD1|TRBJ2-2|TRBV6-5
CASRLTGTGVGELFF
TGTGCCAGCAGGTTAACCGGGACAGGGGTCGGGGAGCTGTTTTTT
>.|.|TRBJ2-6|TRBV11-1
CASSLDFSGANVLTF
TGTGCCAGCAGCTTGGACTTTTCTGGGGCCAACGTCCTGACTTTC
>.|TRBD1|TRBJ2-5|TRBV12-3/TRBV12-4
CASSPIPGTGFGQETQYF
TGTGCCAGCAGCCCAATACCCGGGACAGGGTTCGGGCAAGAGACCCAGTACTTC
>.|.|TRBJ2-7|TRBV18
CASSPASRVHEQYF
TGTGCCAGCTCACCAGCCTCCAGGGTCCACGAGCAGTACTTC
>.|.|TRBJ1-1|TRBV5-4
CASSPKGRVNTEAFF
TGTGCCAGCAGCCCGAAGGGCAGGGTGAACACTGAAGCTTTCTTT
>.|.|TRBJ2-1|TRBV30
CAWSRGLLHEQFF
TGTGCCTGGAGTAGAGGCCTTTTGCATGAGCAGTTCTTC
>.|.|TRBJ2-1|TRBV4-2
CASSQGTGDEQFF
TGTGCCAGCAGCCAAGGCACCGGCGATGAGCAGTTCTTC
>.|.|TRBJ2-3|TRBV14
CASSQDVEGWTQYF
TGTGCCAGCAGCCAAGACGTAGAGGGGTGGACGCAGTATTTT
>.|.|TRBJ1-6|TRBV7-9
CASSPDRGVINSPLHF
TGTGCCAGCAGCCCCGACAGAGGGGTGATTAATTCACCCCTCCACTTT
>.|.|TRBJ2-7|TRBV30
CALEELSRYEQYF
TGTGCCCTGGAAGAGTTAAGTCGGTACGAGCAGTACTTC
>.|.|TRBJ2-1|TRBV7-3
CASSRRLPPAEQFF
TGTGCCAGCAGCCGCCGACTACCGCCCGCTGAGCAGTTCTTC
>once|.|TRBJ1-1|TRBV30
CASFYYSGPEAFF
TGTGCCTCCTTTTATTATTCCGGGCCCGAAGCTTTCTTT
>.|.|TRBJ2-7|TRBV28
CASSLAPGTGNYEQYF
TGTGCCAGCAGTTTAGCCCCCGGGACGGGTAACTACGAGCAGTACTTC
>.|.|TRBJ2-5|TRBV7-3
CASSPGGTGTISKRSQYF
TGTGCCAGCAGCCCTGGGGGGACCGGAACGATATCCAAGAGATCCCAGTACTTC
>once|.|TRBJ2-3|TRBV7-6
CASSLRLDGTDTQYF
TGTGCCAGCAGCTTAAGGTTGGATGGCACAGATACGCAGTATTTT
>.|TRBD2|TRBJ2-1|TRBV6-5
CASSPGLALNEQFF
TGTGCCAGCAGTCCGGGACTAGCTCTCAATGAGCAGTTCTTC
>.|.|TRBJ1-5|TRBV6-6
CASSYGREDQPQHF
TGTGCCAGCAGTTACGGGCGAGAAGATCAGCCCCAGCATTTT
>.|.|TRBJ2-1|TRBV20-1
CSASSDSYNEQFF
TGCAGTGCTAGTAGCGATTCCTACAATGAGCAGTTCTTC
>.|.|TRBJ2-5|TRBV3-1
CASSQELASRETQYF
TGTGCCAGCAGCCAAGAGTTAGCTAGCAGGGAGACCCAGTACTTC
>.|TRBD2|TRBJ2-3|TRBV20-1
CSARALAGGRRYQYF
TGCAGTGCTAGGGCCTTAGCGGGGGGGCGTCGATACCAGTATTTT
>.|TRBD1|TRBJ1-1|TRBV7-2
CASSIRDQGAEAFF
TGTGCCAGCAGCATCCGGGACCAGGGGGCTGAAGCTTTCTTT
>.|.|TRBJ1-5|TRBV19
CASSTVPLNQPQHF
TGTGCCAGTAGTACCGTCCCACTCAATCAGCCCCAGCATTTT
>.|TRBD2|TRBJ2-5|TRBV30
CAWSGGLGRYQETQYF
TGTGCCTGGAGTGGGGGACTAGGTCGGTACCAAGAGACCCAGTACTTC
>.|.|TRBJ1-4|TRBV5-1
CASSLEPNGKLFF
TGCGCCAGCAGCTTGGAGCCGAACGGAAAACTGTTTTTT
>.|TRBD1|TRBJ2-1|TRBV20-1
CSATGTGVSYNEQFF
TGCAGTGCTACCGGAACAGGGGTCTCCTACAATGAGCAGTTCTTC
>.|.|TRBJ1-2|TRBV29-1
CSVEMPQGIGYTF
TGCAGCGTTGAAATGCCCCAGGGTATCGGCTACACCTTC
>.|.|TRBJ2-7|TRBV20-1
CSASLGGAYEQYF
TGCAGTGCTAGCTTAGGCGGAGCCTACGAGCAGTACTTC
>once|.|TRBJ2-6|TRBV14
CASSLPGGANVLTF
TGTGCCAGCAGCCTTCCTGGCGGGGCCAACGTCCTGACTTTC
>.|.|TRBJ2-7|TRBV29-1
CSVEFGSGLDEQYF
TGCAGCGTTGAATTCGGGTCGGGGTTAGACGAGCAGTACTTC
>.|.|TRBJ2-7|TRBV29-1
CSVLTGSAYEQYF
TGCAGCGTACTGACAGGATCGGCCTACGAGCAGTACTTC
>.|TRBD1|TRBJ2-1|TRBV20-1
CSAADRVSSYNEQFF
TGCAGTGCCGCGGACAGGGTGAGCTCCTACAATGAGCAGTTCTTC
>.|.|TRBJ2-3|TRBV19
CASAGSSTDTQYF
TGTGCCAGTGCGGGGTCTAGCACAGATACGCAGTATTTT
>.|.|TRBJ2-7|TRBV12-3/TRBV12-4
CASSSDGSEQYF
TGTGCCAGCAGTTCGGACGGTAGCGAGCAGTACTTC
>.|.|TRBJ1-2|TRBV27
CASSPSRGALYGYTF
TGTGCCAGCAGTCCATCGAGGGGGGCTCTGTATGGCTACACCTTC